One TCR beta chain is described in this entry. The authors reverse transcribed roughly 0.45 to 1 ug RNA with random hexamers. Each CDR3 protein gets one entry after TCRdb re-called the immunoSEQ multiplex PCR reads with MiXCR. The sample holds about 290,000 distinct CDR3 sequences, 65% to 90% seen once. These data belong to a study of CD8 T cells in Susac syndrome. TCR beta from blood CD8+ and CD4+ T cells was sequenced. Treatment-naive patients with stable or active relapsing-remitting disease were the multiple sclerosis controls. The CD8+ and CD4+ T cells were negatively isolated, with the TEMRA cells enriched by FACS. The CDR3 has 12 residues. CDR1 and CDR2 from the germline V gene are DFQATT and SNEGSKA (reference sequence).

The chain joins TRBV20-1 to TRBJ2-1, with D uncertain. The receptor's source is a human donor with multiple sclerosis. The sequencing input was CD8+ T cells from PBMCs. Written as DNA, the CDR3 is TGCGCCGTCTATAGGGTCTACAATGAGCAGTTCTTC. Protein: CAVYRVYNEQFF.